This entry features one TCR beta chain sequence. Its antigen is undetermined. This entry is derived from a study of shared clonotypes between healthy human individuals. CDR3 size: 14 residues. Between the trimmed V and J ends, which lost 5 bases and 6 bases, there was a span of 17 bases. Germline CDR1 reads ENHRY; CDR2 reads SYGVKD. General study points: A small donor pool kept down the genetic and exposure-history diversity that was represented.

TCRdb keeps only in-frame clones here, not all; method: immunoSEQ multiplex PCR. The table shows 2 million to 2.5 million clones, with roughly 95% occurring only once. This sequence was found in a man in his late teens or twenties in good health. Sequenced: naive CD4+ T cells sorted from blood. Indicated subset: CD45RA+ positively selected. V usage is TRBV10-3 and J usage is TRBJ2-7; the D gene is possibly TRBD1 (6 bases). CDR3 bases: TGTGCCATCAGTAGTTCAATTACAGGGATCGAGCAGTACTTC. Protein sequence: CAISSSITGIEQYF.